Each of the 27 T cell receptor beta chains below was sequenced from the same sample in a study of preoperative IRX-2 immunotherapy in early breast cancer. The data were produced by immunoSEQ multiplex PCR, yet TCRdb's version contains in-frame clones alone and is incomplete. The sample records about 98,000 clones, about nine tenths being singletons. Treatment reported: preoperative locoregional IRX-2 cytokine immunotherapy. Sequencing was performed on tumor tissue, taken after IRX-2 immunotherapy. These receptors were taken from a human donor with breast cancer.

The rearrangement links TRBV29-1 to TRBJ2-6; perhaps TRBD1 as D (6 bases). The CDR3 length is 14 residues. Germline-derived CDR1 and CDR2 are SQVTM and ANQGSEA. The V gene lost 6 bases and the J gene lost 1 base, with 10 bases spanning the gap. CDR3 coding DNA: TGCAGCGTGAACCAGGGGTCTGGGGCCAACGTCCTGACTTTC. Translating gives CSVNQGSGANVLTF.

The chain joins TRBV5-2 to TRBJ2-2; TRBD1, the D gene given by the table, was not confirmed from the DNA. TRBV5-2 counts as a pseudogene. The CDR3 length is 14 residues. This CDR3 reads CASSTRQNTGELFF. CDR3 nucleotides: TGTGCCAGCAGCACCCGACAGAACACCGGGGAGCTGTTTTTT.

The rearrangement uses TRBV19 and TRBJ1-4, with 8 positions matching TRBD1. The CDR3 sequence is 14 residues long. Germline CDR1 LNHDA, CDR2 SQIVND (reference sequence). With V trimmed by 5 bases and J by 7 bases, 6 bases remained unmatched. The DNA for the CDR3 is TGTGCCAGTAGTCCTCGACAGGGGACTGAAAAACTGTTTTTT. It codes for CASSPRQGTEKLFF.

The gene calls are TRBV14 and TRBJ2-1; D may correspond to TRBD1 or TRBD2 (5 bases each). This CDR3 spans 12 amino acids. V dropped 4 bases and J dropped 16 bases, with 17 bases sitting between them. CDR1 is SGHDN, CDR2 FVKESK, per germline. CDR3 in DNA: TGTGCCAGCAGCCTCGGGACGGAAAAGATCTTCTTC. This encodes CASSLGTEKIFF.

The CDR3 loop is CASSAGTGAQPQHF. The DNA of the CDR3 is TGTGCCAGTAGCGCCGGGACAGGGGCTCAGCCCCAGCATTTT. The rearrangement uses TRBV19 and TRBJ1-5, with 10 bases fitting TRBD1. Germline V CDR1 and CDR2: LNHDA, SQIVND (reference sequence). This CDR3 region has 14 residues. The V segment lost 6 bases and the J segment 6 bases; nucleotides outside the gene matches: 5.

This clone was seen a handful of times. A junction end diverges from the germline sequence, so it may reflect a read error. The gene calls are TRBV6-8 and TRBJ1-3; 9 nucleotides align to TRBD1. Germline V gene sequence: CDR1 MNHGY, CDR2 SAAAGT. CDR3 length: 16 amino acids. The CDR3 region is CAISTGTGISGNTIYF. For the CDR3, the DNA is TGTGCCATCAGTACCGGGACAGGGATCTCTGGAAACACCATATATTTT.

This clone was seen only a few times. This chain connects TRBV19 to TRBJ1-6; D ambiguous. Germline assignment: CDR1 LNHDA and CDR2 SQIVND (reference sequence). V dropped 5 bases and J dropped 0 bases, with 8 bases sitting between them. The CDR3 covers 15 residues. The CDR3 DNA reads TGTGCCAGTAGTGGGCAGAGCTCCTATAATTCACCCCTCCACTTT. The encoded protein is CASSGQSSYNSPLHF.

The chain recombines TRBV18 with TRBJ1-5, with TRBD1 identical over 9 bases. This CDR3 region has 15 residues. The V segment lost 0 bases and the J segment 6 bases; nucleotides outside the gene matches: 3. The V gene's germline CDR1 is KGHSH and CDR2 LQKENI. The CDR3 bases are TGTGCCAGCTCACCACCGGGACAGGGAGCTCAGCCCCAGCATTTT. Residues: CASSPPGQGAQPQHF.

V and J are TRBV5-1 and TRBJ2-3, with no clear D. V dropped 1 base and J dropped 2 bases, with 8 bases sitting between them. The CDR3 is made up of 14 amino acids. From germline, CDR1 is SGHRS and CDR2 YFSETQ. CDR3 in amino acids: CASSLTGPTDTQYF. DNA of the CDR3: TGCGCCAGCAGCTTGACCGGGCCCACAGATACGCAGTATTTT.

Comment on this clone: This sample includes further DNA sequences coding for the same CDR3. The chain joins TRBV19 to TRBJ2-5; 8 nucleotides align to TRBD1. With V trimmed by 1 base and J by 3 bases, 4 bases remained unmatched. Germline V gene sequence: CDR1 LNHDA, CDR2 SQIVND (reference sequence). CDR3 length: 15 residues. The CDR3 loop reads CASSIVGTGKETQYF. The CDR3 bases are TGTGCCAGTAGTATAGTTGGGACAGGAAAAGAGACCCAGTACTTC.

The chain recombines TRBV19 with TRBJ2-1; possible D gene TRBD2, 6 bases. The CDR3 has 13 residues. The V end was cut by 3 bases, the J end by 8 bases, with 11 bases between. The germline V gene encodes CDR1 LNHDA and CDR2 SQIVND (reference sequence). This CDR3 is CASSIVGSDEQFF. The CDR3 nucleotides are TGTGCCAGTAGTATCGTCGGGAGCGATGAGCAGTTCTTC.

Written as DNA, the CDR3 is TGCGCCAGCCTGGGTAGCGGTAGGTACGAGCAGTACTTC. The encoded protein is CASLGSGRYEQYF. V is TRBV10-2 and J is TRBJ2-7, with D possibly TRBD2 on 6 matching bases. This CDR3 contains 13 residues. Trimming took off 8 bases at V and 4 bases at J, with 15 bases between the two ends. Germline V CDR1 and CDR2: WSHSY, SAAADI.

The chain carries TRBV11-3 and TRBJ2-1, with D tentatively TRBD2 (5 bases). CDR3 size: 15 residues. CDR1 is SGHNT and CDR2 is YENEEA in the germline V gene. V was clipped by 3 bases and J by 5 bases, with 14 bases between them. As DNA, the CDR3 is TGTGCCAGCAGCTTGAGGGCAGCCACCGACAATGAGCAGTTCTTC. Amino acid sequence: CASSLRAATDNEQFF.

V usage is TRBV7-6 and J usage is TRBJ2-7; TRBD1 might be the D (6 bases). Germline CDR1 is SGHVS and CDR2 is FNYEAQ. Trimming took 1 base from V and 5 from J, leaving 12 bases between them. There are 14 residues in the CDR3. CDR3 coding DNA: TGTGCCAGCAGCTTAGTCGACAGGCTGGACGAGCAGTACTTC. Encoded protein: CASSLVDRLDEQYF.

This clone was observed once. This chain connects TRBV6-8 to TRBJ2-3; D unresolved. With 6 bases removed from V and 6 bases from J, the gap between germline ends came to 13 bases. The V gene's germline CDR1 is MNHGY and CDR2 SAAAGT. The length of the CDR3 is 13 residues. The CDR3 bases are TGTGCCAGCAGGGGGAATGTGGGGGATACGCAGTATTTT. This codes for CASRGNVGDTQYF.

The V and J genes are TRBV7-1 and TRBJ1-1; D remains ambiguous. TRBV7-1 is identified as an open reading frame with a role that is uncertain. The CDR3 has 13 amino acids. V lost 4 bases to trimming and J lost 1 base, with 7 bases between them. The chain's CDR3 is CASSFQQNTEAFF. The CDR3 DNA sequence: TGTGCCAGCAGCTTTCAACAGAACACTGAAGCTTTCTTT.

CDR3 DNA sequence: TGCGCCAGCAGCCCCGACAGCCCAGATCAGCCCCAGCATTTT. It translates to CASSPDSPDQPQHF. The chain employs TRBV5-1 and TRBJ1-5, with D perhaps TRBD1 (5 bases). Trimming shortened V by 4 bases and J by 5 bases, and 13 bases separated the two germline ends. The CDR3 length is 14 residues. CDR1 SGHRS and CDR2 YFSETQ come from the germline V gene.

The genes are TRBV5-1 and TRBJ1-4, with a tentative D call TRBD1 (5 bases). This CDR3 has 14 residues. Germline V CDR1 and CDR2: SGHRS, YFSETQ. With 1 base removed from V and 7 bases from J, the gap between germline ends came to 11 bases. The CDR3 DNA is TGCGCCAGCAGCTTGAGGGGACGGGGTGAAAAACTGTTTTTT. This encodes CASSLRGRGEKLFF.

This chain connects TRBV1 to TRBJ2-6. TRBV1 corresponds to a pseudogene. The CDR3 contains 15 residues. CDR3 sequence: CASSQESSGANVLTF. The CDR3 nucleotides are TGCGCCAGCAGCCAAGAGTCCTCTGGGGCCAACGTCCTGACTTTC.

V and J are TRBV11-3 and TRBJ1-1, with TRBD1 matching 8 bases. J gave up 4 bases and V 5 bases, and 9 bases lay outside the gene matches. The CDR3 contains 15 residues. From germline, CDR1 is SGHNT and CDR2 YENEEA. The DNA for the CDR3 is TGTGCCAGCAGCGCACAGCAGGGGGCGGTCACTGAAGCTTTCTTT. Encoded protein: CASSAQQGAVTEAFF.

This clone was recorded a few times. The chain has TRBV15 and TRBJ1-5; no firm D call. Trimming pared 1 base from V and 3 bases from J, leaving 7 bases between. Germline V gene sequence: CDR1 LNHNV, CDR2 YYDKDF (reference sequence). The CDR3 totals 14 residues. The CDR3 bases are TGTGCCACCAGCAGAGCGGGGAACAATCAGCCCCAGCATTTT. Encoded protein: CATSRAGNNQPQHF.

The rearrangement links TRBV7-5 to TRBJ2-1. TRBV7-5 is a listed pseudogene. The CDR3 totals 14 residues. CDR3 region: CASSFPGRSNEQFF. For the CDR3, the DNA is TGTGCCAGCAGCTTCCCGGGCCGCTCCAATGAGCAGTTCTTC.

The chain recombines TRBV28 with TRBJ2-7; 11 bases are a match to TRBD2. V shed 6 bases, J shed 0 bases, and the junction held 1 base outside the gene matches. This CDR3 is 14 amino acids long. Germline V gene sequence: CDR1 MDHEN, CDR2 SYDVKM. CDR3 residues: CASRTSGASYEQYF. The CDR3 coding sequence is TGTGCCAGCAGGACTAGCGGGGCCTCCTACGAGCAGTACTTC. Supplemented by reference TRBV28 and TRBJ2-7, the full variable domain reads DVKVTQSSRYLVKRTGEKVFLECVQDMDHENMFWYRQDPGLGLRLIYFSYDVKMKEKGDIPEGYSVSREKKERFSLILESASTNQTSMYLCASRTSGASYEQYFGPGTRLTVT.

This chain joins TRBV6-8 and TRBJ1-1, with 7 bases aligning to TRBD1. V gave up 3 bases and J gave up 8 bases; unmatched junction bases: 15. Germline CDR1 MNHGY, CDR2 SAAAGT. CDR3 length: 16 residues. The CDR3 sequence: CASSYDRVKGLGEAFF. The CDR3 DNA is TGTGCCAGCAGTTATGACAGGGTTAAAGGCTTAGGGGAAGCTTTCTTT.

This chain joins TRBV11-3 and TRBJ1-1; maybe TRBD1 (6 bases). This CDR3 has 15 residues. V was clipped by 5 bases and J by 4 bases, with 17 bases between them. Looked up from germline, CDR1 is SGHNT and CDR2 is YENEEA. The CDR3 DNA sequence: TGTGCCAGCAGCCTTAGCCCCCAGGGGTCCACTGAAGCTTTCTTT. Encoded protein: CASSLSPQGSTEAFF.

V gene TRBV28 combines with J gene TRBJ2-1, with D possibly TRBD1 on 6 matching bases. The germline CDR1 and CDR2 sequences are MDHEN and SYDVKM. The CDR3 spans 13 residues. V lost 10 bases and J lost 2, with 12 bases in between. This CDR3 reads CATDRTAYNEQFF. The CDR3 nucleotides are TGTGCCACCGACAGGACGGCCTACAATGAGCAGTTCTTC.

This CDR3 reads CSVEAHMDGELFF. The CDR3 coding sequence is TGCAGCGTTGAGGCACACATGGATGGGGAACTGTTTTTT. V usage is TRBV29-1 and J usage is TRBJ1-4, with no clear D. V lost 3 bases and J 12 bases, leaving 17 bases between the germline ends. This CDR3 contains 13 residues. The germline gives CDR1 SQVTM, CDR2 ANQGSEA. Together with reference TRBV29-1 and TRBJ1-4, the CDR3 gives the full variable domain: SAVISQKPSRDICQRGTSLTIQCQVDSQVTMMFWYRQQPGQSLTLIATANQGSEATYESGFVIDKFPISRPNLTFSTLTVSNMSPEDSSIYLCSVEAHMDGELFFGSGTQLSVL.